One and the same sample provided the 26 T cell receptor beta chains below, sequenced in a study of T cells in Graves' hyperthyroidism and ophthalmopathy. RNA transcripts gave rise to amplified TCR beta CDR3 regions. Using the HTBI primer set, a first-round RT-PCR was run on the TCR CDR3. Using its own MiXCR run on the multiplex PCR reads, TCRdb lists one record per CDR3 protein. The repertoire holds approximately 510,000 distinct CDR3 sequences, with around 21% as singletons. Sample: blood. Source of these receptors: a man aged 18-30 years with Graves' hyperthyroidism.

V and J are TRBV2 and TRBJ2-7; tentatively, D is TRBD2 (7 bases). CDR3 length: 16 residues. Looked up from germline, CDR1 is SNHLY and CDR2 is FYNNEI. V lost 5 bases to trimming and J lost 0 bases, with 17 bases between them. The CDR3 DNA is TGTGCCAGCAGTAGGAGGACAGCGGGGAGCTCCTACGAGCAGTACTTC. It codes for CASSRRTAGSSYEQYF.

In this sample, this clonotype turned up many times. V and J are TRBV2 and TRBJ2-7; D possibly corresponds to TRBD2 (7 bases). V lost 3 bases and J lost 0, with 15 bases in between. This CDR3 region has 16 residues. Germline CDR1 is SNHLY and CDR2 is FYNNEI. The CDR3 loop is CASSDGAGAFSYEQYF. For the CDR3, the DNA is TGTGCCAGCAGTGACGGGGCGGGGGCCTTCTCCTACGAGCAGTACTTC.

This clonotype was detected many times. The rearrangement joins TRBV24-1 to TRBJ2-5; no reliable D call. There are 12 residues in the CDR3. The germline CDR1 and CDR2 sequences are KGHDR and SFDVKD. Trimming took 4 bases from V and 4 from J, leaving 6 bases between them. The CDR3 bases are TGTGCCACCAGTGAGGAAGTAGAGACCCAGTACTTC. Residues: CATSEEVETQYF.

The rearrangement uses TRBV12-5 and TRBJ1-2, with 7 bases that match TRBD1. CDR1 is LGHNT, CDR2 FRNRAP, per germline. V lost 5 bases to trimming and J lost 5 bases; unmatched junction nucleotides: 8. The CDR3 spans 14 residues. CDR3 sequence: CASGGTDREYGYTF. The CDR3 nucleotides are TGTGCTAGTGGTGGAACCGACAGGGAGTATGGCTACACCTTC.

This clonotype was counted many times. The chain recombines TRBV12-3 or TRBV12-4 with TRBJ2-7; 9 bases map to TRBD1. The CDR3 covers 16 residues. J gave up 4 bases and V 3 bases, and 10 bases lay outside the gene matches. CDR3 DNA: TGTGCCAGCAGTTTCCGGTCCTCACAGGGGGCTTACGAGCAGTACTTC. This translates into CASSFRSSQGAYEQYF.

This chain uses TRBV20-1 with TRBJ2-7, with D possibly being TRBD1 (5 bases). Germline V lookup: CDR1 DFQATT, CDR2 SNEGSKA (reference sequence). Deletions cut 5 bases from V and 4 bases from J, with 15 bases between. The CDR3 runs 13 residues. CDR3 loop: CSASPSQDYEQYF. DNA for the CDR3: TGCAGTGCTTCCCCCTCACAGGATTACGAGCAGTACTTC.

This clonotype showed up just a few times. The chain combines TRBV4-1 with TRBJ2-2; D gene ambiguous. CDR1 and CDR2 (germline): MGHRA, YSYEKL. With 1 base removed from V and 5 bases from J, the gap between germline ends came to 11 bases. This CDR3 has 15 amino acids. In DNA form, the CDR3 reads TGCGCCAGCAGCCAAGTTATCAGGCGGACCGGGGAGCTGTTTTTT. Translation: CASSQVIRRTGELFF.

This clonotype was counted only a few times. The V gene is TRBV7-2, the J gene TRBJ2-7, with D unclear. V gave up 1 base and J gave up 2 bases, with 12 bases separating them. The length of the CDR3 is 15 residues. CDR1 is SGHTA and CDR2 is FQGNSA in the germline V gene. The CDR3 loop is CASSLGQAITYEQYF. The DNA for the CDR3 is TGTGCCAGCAGCTTAGGGCAGGCGATCACCTACGAGCAGTACTTC. The full variable domain, its missing parts supplied by reference TRBV7-2 and TRBJ2-7, is GAGVSQSPSNKVTEKGKDVELRCDPISGHTALYWYRQSLGQGLEFLIYFQGNSAPDKSGLPSDRFSAERTGGSVSTLTIQRTQQEDSAVYLCASSLGQAITYEQYFGPGTRLTVT.

There are many counts of this clonotype. J is TRBJ1-1 and V is TRBV11-1; D is uncertain. The V end lost 0 bases, the J end lost 5 bases, and 7 bases lay between the germline ends. This CDR3 is built from 13 residues. Germline CDR1 SGHAT, CDR2 FQDESV (reference sequence). The CDR3 loop reads CASSLAGKTEAFF. CDR3 sequence (DNA): TGTGCCAGCAGCTTAGCCGGGAAGACTGAAGCTTTCTTT.

The CDR3 DNA reads TGTGCCAGCAGCCCCGACCTTTACCCTCAGCCCCAGCATTTT. Its protein is CASSPDLYPQPQHF. The chain employs TRBV12-3 or TRBV12-4 and TRBJ1-5; D remains ambiguous. This CDR3 is built from 14 residues. Trimming cost V 6 bases and J 6 bases, with 15 bases left between them.

The chain combines TRBV6-1 with TRBJ1-6; D is ambiguous. Germline V gene sequence: CDR1 MNHNS, CDR2 SASEGT. Trimming cost V 6 bases and J 9 bases, with 15 bases left between them. The CDR3 totals 14 residues. CDR3 bases: TGTGCCAGCAGGACGGACCCCGGAGGTTCACCCCTCCACTTT. This encodes CASRTDPGGSPLHF.

The genes are TRBV12-3 or TRBV12-4 and TRBJ1-1, with unresolved D. V was pared by 5 bases and J by 0 bases, with 10 bases between. This CDR3 has 14 amino acids. CDR3 loop: CASSPVELNTEAFF. For the CDR3, the DNA is TGTGCCAGCAGTCCCGTCGAGCTGAACACTGAAGCTTTCTTT.

There are many counts of this clonotype. The chain couples TRBV27 to TRBJ2-2; D is uncertain. With 6 bases removed from V and 2 bases from J, the gap between germline ends came to 16 bases. This CDR3 has 16 amino acids. Germline CDR1 MNHEY, CDR2 SMNVEV (reference sequence). The CDR3 protein is CASRTASPANTGELFF. CDR3 in DNA: TGTGCCAGCAGGACGGCAAGCCCGGCCAACACCGGGGAGCTGTTTTTT.

This clonotype showed up many times. V and J are TRBV10-1 and TRBJ2-5; D may be TRBD1 (5 bases). V lost 2 bases, J lost 7 bases, and 11 bases lay in between. This CDR3 has 13 amino acids. The germline V gene has CDR1 WNHNN and CDR2 SYGVQD (reference sequence). CDR3 bases: TGCGCCAGCAGTGAGCAGGGAATGGGGACCCAGTACTTC. This codes for CASSEQGMGTQYF.

This chain joins TRBV5-5 and TRBJ1-2; maybe TRBD1 (5 bases). V was trimmed by 0 bases and J by 5 bases, leaving 14 bases between them. Germline-derived CDR1 and CDR2 are SGHKS and YYEKEE (reference sequence). This CDR3 spans 15 amino acids. CDR3 bases: TGTGCCAGCAGCTTGGCCGGGACGGATTTTTATGGCTACACCTTC. This sequence encodes CASSLAGTDFYGYTF.

This clonotype was counted only a few times. The chain couples TRBV19 to TRBJ1-1; 7 bases fit TRBD1. CDR1 is LNHDA and CDR2 is SQIVND in the germline V gene (reference sequence). V lost 4 bases, J lost 4 bases, and 6 bases stayed unmatched. This CDR3 is built from 14 residues. The CDR3 loop reads CASSRDRRGTEAFF. Here the CDR3 DNA reads TGTGCCAGTAGTAGGGACAGACGCGGCACTGAAGCTTTCTTT.

In this sample, this clonotype turned up many times. The chain links TRBV6-1 to TRBJ2-2; 9 bases map to TRBD1. V lost 8 bases, J lost 4 bases, and 5 bases stayed unmatched. The CDR3 spans 14 residues. Germline lookup yields CDR1 MNHNS and CDR2 SASEGT. CDR3 bases: TGTGCCAGCGCCCCACAGGGGGCCACCGGGGAGCTGTTTTTT. Protein product: CASAPQGATGELFF.

The sample holds many counts of this clonotype. The chain carries TRBV27 and TRBJ2-2, with D perhaps matching TRBD1 (5 bases). V was clipped by 4 bases and J by 5 bases, with 8 bases between them. The CDR3 runs 13 residues. The germline gives CDR1 MNHEY, CDR2 SMNVEV (reference sequence). Here the CDR3 DNA reads TGTGCCAGCAGTTCCCCAGGGACCGGGGAGCTGTTTTTT. This gives the protein CASSSPGTGELFF.

Ten or more counts support this clonotype. The rearrangement links TRBV10-3 to TRBJ1-2; perhaps TRBD1 as D (5 bases). Germline V gene sequence: CDR1 ENHRY, CDR2 SYGVKD. The CDR3 extends over 13 amino acids. V was cut by 0 bases and J by 6 bases, with 8 bases left in between. The CDR3 loop is CAISESGHDGYTF. The CDR3 region has the DNA TGTGCCATCAGTGAGTCAGGACACGATGGCTACACCTTC.

This clonotype has just a few counts. This may stem from a read error, because a much larger clone lies one nucleotide away. The V gene is TRBV20-1, the J gene TRBJ2-5; D uncertain. There are 15 residues in the CDR3. Germline assignment: CDR1 DFQATT and CDR2 SNEGSKA (reference sequence). The CDR3 DNA is TGCAGTGCTAGAGATTTTCTGGCTTCACAAGAGACCAAGTACTTC. Translating it yields CSARDFLASQETKYF.

This clonotype was detected ten times or more. The genes are TRBV27 and TRBJ1-2; 9 bases are a match to TRBD1. This CDR3 has 14 residues. CDR1 and CDR2 from the germline V gene are MNHEY and SMNVEV (reference sequence). Trimming removed 8 bases from V and 7 bases from J; junction bases left unmatched: 11. The CDR3 sequence is CASGCWDRDCGYTF. CDR3 in DNA: TGTGCCAGCGGATGTTGGGACAGGGATTGTGGCTACACCTTC.

This clonotype was counted a few times. The chain carries TRBV5-1 and TRBJ1-1; no firm D call. The CDR3 runs 13 residues. Trimming shortened V by 3 bases and J by 4 bases, and 10 bases separated the two germline ends. Germline CDR1 reads SGHRS; CDR2 reads YFSETQ. The CDR3 nucleotides read TGCGCCAGCAGCTACCTGGACGGCACTGAAGCTTTCTTT. Translation gives CASSYLDGTEAFF.

This clonotype was counted ten times or more. The gene calls are TRBV12-3 or TRBV12-4 and TRBJ2-4; D may be TRBD1 or TRBD2 (5 bases each). The CDR3 runs 14 residues. With 3 bases removed from V and 7 bases from J, the gap between germline ends came to 13 bases. CDR3 sequence reads: CASSFKSWGNIQYF. The CDR3 coding sequence is TGTGCCAGCAGTTTTAAGTCATGGGGGAACATTCAGTACTTC.

A word on this clonotype: A much larger clonotype is one base distant, so this may be a read error. V usage is TRBV12-3 or TRBV12-4 and J usage is TRBJ2-4; no definite D call. This CDR3 has 14 amino acids. The CDR3 DNA reads as TGTGCCAGCAGTTTTACGTTAAGAGAAAACATTAAGTACTTC. Translation gives CASSFTLRENIKYF.

This clonotype occurred many times. The V gene is TRBV15, the J gene TRBJ2-2; TRBD2 matches 7 bases. Germline CDR1 and CDR2: LNHNV and YYDKDF (reference sequence). The junction had 2 bases not matched to a gene; V was cut back by 6 bases and J by 1 base. The CDR3 has 14 amino acids. The CDR3 sequence is CATRERGNTGELFF. The CDR3 DNA sequence: TGTGCCACCAGGGAGCGGGGGAACACCGGGGAGCTGTTTTTT.

This clonotype was observed at least ten times. V and J are TRBV27 and TRBJ1-1; maybe TRBD1 (5 bases). The germline V and J ends were trimmed by 2 bases and 5 bases, with 21 bases remaining between them. Germline V lookup: CDR1 MNHEY, CDR2 SMNVEV (reference sequence). This CDR3 contains 17 residues. The DNA of the CDR3 is TGTGCCAGCAGTTTACAAATCAGAGGAGCCAAGGGGACTGAAGCTTTCTTT. Translating it yields CASSLQIRGAKGTEAFF.